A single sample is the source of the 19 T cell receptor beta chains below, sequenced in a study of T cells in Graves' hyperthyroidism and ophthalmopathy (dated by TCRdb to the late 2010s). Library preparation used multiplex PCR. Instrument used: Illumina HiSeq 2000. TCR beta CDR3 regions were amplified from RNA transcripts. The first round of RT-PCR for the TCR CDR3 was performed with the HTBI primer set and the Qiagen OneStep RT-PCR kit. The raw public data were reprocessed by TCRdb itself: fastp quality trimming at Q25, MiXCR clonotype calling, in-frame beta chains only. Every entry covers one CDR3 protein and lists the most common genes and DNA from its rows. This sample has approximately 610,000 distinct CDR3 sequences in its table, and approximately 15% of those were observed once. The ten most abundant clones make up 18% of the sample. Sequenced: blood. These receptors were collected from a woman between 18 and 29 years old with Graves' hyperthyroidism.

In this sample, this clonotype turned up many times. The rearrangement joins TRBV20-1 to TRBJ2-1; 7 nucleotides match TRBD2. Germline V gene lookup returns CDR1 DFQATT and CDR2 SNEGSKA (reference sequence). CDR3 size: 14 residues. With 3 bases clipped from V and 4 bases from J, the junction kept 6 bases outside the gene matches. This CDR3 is CSASMASGYNEQFF. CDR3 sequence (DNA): TGCAGTGCTAGTATGGCTAGCGGATACAATGAGCAGTTCTTC.

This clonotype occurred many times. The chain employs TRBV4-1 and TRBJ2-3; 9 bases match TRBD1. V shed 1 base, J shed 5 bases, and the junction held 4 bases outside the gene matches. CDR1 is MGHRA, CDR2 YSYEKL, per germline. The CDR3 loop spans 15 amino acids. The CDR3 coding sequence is TGCGCCAGCAGCCAAGGGACAGGGGTTGGAGATACGCAGTATTTT. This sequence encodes CASSQGTGVGDTQYF.

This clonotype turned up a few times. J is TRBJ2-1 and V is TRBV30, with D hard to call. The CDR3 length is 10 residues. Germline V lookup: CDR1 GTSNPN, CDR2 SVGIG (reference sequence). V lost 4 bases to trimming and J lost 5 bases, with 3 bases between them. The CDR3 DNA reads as TGTGCCTGGAACCACAATGAGCAGTTCTTC. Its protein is CAWNHNEQFF.

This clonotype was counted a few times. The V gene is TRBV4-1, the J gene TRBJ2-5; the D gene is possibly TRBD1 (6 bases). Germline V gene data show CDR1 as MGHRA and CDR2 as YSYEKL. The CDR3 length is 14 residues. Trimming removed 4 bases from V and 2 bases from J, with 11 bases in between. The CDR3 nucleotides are TGCGCCAGCAGCCGCTGGGGGCTTCAAGAGACCCAGTACTTC. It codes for CASSRWGLQETQYF.

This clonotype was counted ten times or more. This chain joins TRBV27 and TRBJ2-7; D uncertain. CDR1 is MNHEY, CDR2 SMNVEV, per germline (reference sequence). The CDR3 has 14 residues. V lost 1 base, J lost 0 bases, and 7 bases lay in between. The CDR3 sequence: CASSLYGYSYEQYF. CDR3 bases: TGTGCCAGCAGTTTATACGGGTACTCCTACGAGCAGTACTTC.

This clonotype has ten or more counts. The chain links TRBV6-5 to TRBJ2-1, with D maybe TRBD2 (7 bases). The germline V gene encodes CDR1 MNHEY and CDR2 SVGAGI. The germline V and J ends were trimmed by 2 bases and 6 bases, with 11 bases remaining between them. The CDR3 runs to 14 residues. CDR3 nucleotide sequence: TGTGCCAGCAGTTACAGGGGGGGTCGCAATGAGCAGTTCTTC. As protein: CASSYRGGRNEQFF.

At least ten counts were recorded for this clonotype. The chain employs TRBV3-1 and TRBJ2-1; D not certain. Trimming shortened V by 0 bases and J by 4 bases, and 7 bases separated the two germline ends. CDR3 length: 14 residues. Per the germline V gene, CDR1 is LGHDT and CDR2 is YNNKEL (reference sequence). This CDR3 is CASSQEGNYNEQFF. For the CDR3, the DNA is TGTGCCAGCAGCCAAGAGGGCAATTACAATGAGCAGTTCTTC.

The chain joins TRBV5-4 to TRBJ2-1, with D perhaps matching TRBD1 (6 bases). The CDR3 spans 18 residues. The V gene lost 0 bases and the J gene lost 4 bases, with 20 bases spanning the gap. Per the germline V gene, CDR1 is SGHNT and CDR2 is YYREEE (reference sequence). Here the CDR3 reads CASSLAYERGFTYNEQFF. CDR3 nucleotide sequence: TGTGCCAGCAGCTTGGCCTACGAGAGGGGGTTCACTTACAATGAGCAGTTCTTC.

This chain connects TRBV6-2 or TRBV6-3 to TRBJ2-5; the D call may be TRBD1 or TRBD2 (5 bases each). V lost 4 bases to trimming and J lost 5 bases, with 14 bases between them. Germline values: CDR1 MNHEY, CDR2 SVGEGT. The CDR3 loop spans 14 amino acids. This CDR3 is CASSWDGVRETQYF. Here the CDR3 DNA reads TGTGCCAGCAGTTGGGACGGGGTCCGGGAGACCCAGTACTTC.

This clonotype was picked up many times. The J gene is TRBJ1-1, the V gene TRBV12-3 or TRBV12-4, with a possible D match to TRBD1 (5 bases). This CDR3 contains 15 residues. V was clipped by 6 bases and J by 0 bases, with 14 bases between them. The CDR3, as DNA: TGTGCCAGCAGACCAGGGAGGTGGATGAACACTGAAGCTTTCTTT. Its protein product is CASRPGRWMNTEAFF.

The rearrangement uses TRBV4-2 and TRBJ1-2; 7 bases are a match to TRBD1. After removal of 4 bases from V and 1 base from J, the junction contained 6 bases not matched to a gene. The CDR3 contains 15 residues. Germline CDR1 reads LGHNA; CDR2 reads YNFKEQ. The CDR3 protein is CASSPTGNYNYGYTF. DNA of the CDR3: TGTGCCAGCAGCCCGACAGGGAACTATAACTATGGCTACACCTTC.

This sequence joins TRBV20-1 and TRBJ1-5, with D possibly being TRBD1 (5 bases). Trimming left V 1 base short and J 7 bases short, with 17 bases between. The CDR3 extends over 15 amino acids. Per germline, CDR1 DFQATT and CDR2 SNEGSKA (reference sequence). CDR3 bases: TGCAGTGCTAGAGGTCATCAGGGCGACTGGCAGCCCCAGCATTTT. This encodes CSARGHQGDWQPQHF.

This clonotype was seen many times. The CDR3 region is CASSLGWTGNNYGYTF. The CDR3 bases are TGTGCCAGCAGCTTAGGGTGGACAGGGAACAACTATGGCTACACCTTC. The chain has TRBV7-9 and TRBJ1-2; 8 nucleotides match TRBD1. The CDR3 has 16 residues. Losses at the gene ends were 1 base for V and 2 bases for J; bases not matched to a gene: 6. The germline gives CDR1 SEHNR, CDR2 FQNEAQ (reference sequence). Full variable domain (missing parts from reference TRBV7-9 and TRBJ1-2): DTGVSQNPRHKITKRGQNVTFRCDPISEHNRLYWYRQTLGQGPEFLTYFQNEAQLEKSRLLSDRFSAERPKGSFSTLEIQRTEQGDSAMYLCASSLGWTGNNYGYTFGSGTRLTVV.

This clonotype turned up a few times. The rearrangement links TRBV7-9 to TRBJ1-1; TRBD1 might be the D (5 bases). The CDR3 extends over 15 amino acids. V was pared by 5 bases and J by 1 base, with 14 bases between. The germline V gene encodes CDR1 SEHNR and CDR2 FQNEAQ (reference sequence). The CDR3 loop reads CASSPRPGQNTEAFF. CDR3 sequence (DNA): TGTGCCAGCAGCCCCCGCCCCGGACAGAACACTGAAGCTTTCTTT.

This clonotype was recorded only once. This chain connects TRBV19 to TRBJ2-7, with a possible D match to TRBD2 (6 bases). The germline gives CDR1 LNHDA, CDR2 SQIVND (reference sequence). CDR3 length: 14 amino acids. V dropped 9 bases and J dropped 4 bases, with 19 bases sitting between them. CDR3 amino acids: CASSPSAGRYEQYF. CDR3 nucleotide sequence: TGTGCCAGCTCCCCGTCGGCGGGACGTTACGAGCAGTACTTC.

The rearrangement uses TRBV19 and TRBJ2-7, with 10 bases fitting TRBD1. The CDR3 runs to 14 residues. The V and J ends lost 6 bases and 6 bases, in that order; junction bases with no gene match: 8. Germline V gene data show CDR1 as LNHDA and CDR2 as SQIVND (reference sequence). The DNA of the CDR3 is TGTGCCAGTAGCCACGGGACAGGGGTCCCCGAGCAGTACTTC. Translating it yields CASSHGTGVPEQYF.

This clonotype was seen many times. This chain's CDR3 is CASSSTGTGHEKLFF. In DNA, the CDR3 is TGTGCCAGCAGCTCTACCGGGACAGGCCATGAAAAACTGTTTTTT. J is TRBJ1-4 and V is TRBV2; 8 positions agree with TRBD1. V lost 6 bases, J lost 6 bases, and 9 bases stayed unmatched. CDR1 is SNHLY, CDR2 FYNNEI, per germline. The CDR3 totals 15 residues.

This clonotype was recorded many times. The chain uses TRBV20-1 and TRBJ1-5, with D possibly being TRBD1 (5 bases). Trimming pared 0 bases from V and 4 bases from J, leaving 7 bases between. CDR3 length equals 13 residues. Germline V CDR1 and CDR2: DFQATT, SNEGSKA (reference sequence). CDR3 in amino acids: CSAREGGNQPQHF. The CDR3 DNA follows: TGCAGTGCTAGAGAGGGGGGGAATCAGCCCCAGCATTTT.

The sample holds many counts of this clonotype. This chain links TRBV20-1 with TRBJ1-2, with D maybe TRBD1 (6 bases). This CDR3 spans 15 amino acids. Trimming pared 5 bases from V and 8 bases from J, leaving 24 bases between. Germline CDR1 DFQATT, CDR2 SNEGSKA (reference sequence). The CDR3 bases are TGCAGTGCTCCCGACCAGGGGAGTGGGTGGGTCGGCTACACCTTC. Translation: CSAPDQGSGWVGYTF.